Sequencing of this T cell receptor beta chain was carried out in a study of T-cell reconstitution after alpha-beta-depleted transplantation in children. Study observations and caveats: Several hundred expanded graft clones reportedly gave rise to the alpha-beta T cells present about two months after transplant. Several patients had high TCRbeta diversity at day 60; it came from surviving recipient T cells and thymic progenitors.

This clonotype was found many times. What it binds is unknown. V gave up 3 bases and J gave up 3 bases, with 10 bases separating them. The length of the CDR3 is 13 residues. Germline V CDR1 and CDR2: SGHRS, YFSETQ. Preparation of the TCRbeta library used unique molecular identifiers. From the PCR reads, TCRdb called clonotypes with MiXCR, one entry per CDR3 protein. The sample yields 780,000 or so distinct CDR3 sequences, 16% seen once. J is TRBJ2-7 and V is TRBV5-1; perhaps D is TRBD1 or TRBD2 (5 bases each). This material consisted of PBMCs, mostly from graft donor cells, taken 360 days after TCRalphabeta/CD19-depleted stem cell transplant. The clonotype was recovered from a male patient aged 10 to 17 who had a stem cell transplant for acute lymphoblastic leukemia, so the T cells may come from the graft donor. CDR3 sequence reads: CASSWGSGYEQYF. CDR3 DNA: TGCGCCAGCAGCTGGGGGAGCGGCTACGAGCAGTACTTC.